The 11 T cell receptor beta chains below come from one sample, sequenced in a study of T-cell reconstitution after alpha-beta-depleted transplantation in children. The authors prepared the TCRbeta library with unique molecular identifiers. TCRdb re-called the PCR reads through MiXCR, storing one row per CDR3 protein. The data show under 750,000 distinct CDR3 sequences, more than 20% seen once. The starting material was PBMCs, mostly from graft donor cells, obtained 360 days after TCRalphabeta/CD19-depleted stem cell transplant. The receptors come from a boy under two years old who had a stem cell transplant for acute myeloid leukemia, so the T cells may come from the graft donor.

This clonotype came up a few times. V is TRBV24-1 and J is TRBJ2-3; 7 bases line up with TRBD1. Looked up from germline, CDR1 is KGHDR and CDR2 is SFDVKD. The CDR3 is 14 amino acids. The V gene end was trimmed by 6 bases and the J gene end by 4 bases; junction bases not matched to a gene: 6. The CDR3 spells CATSSTGKADTQYF. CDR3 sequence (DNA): TGTGCCACCAGTTCGACAGGGAAAGCAGATACGCAGTATTTT.

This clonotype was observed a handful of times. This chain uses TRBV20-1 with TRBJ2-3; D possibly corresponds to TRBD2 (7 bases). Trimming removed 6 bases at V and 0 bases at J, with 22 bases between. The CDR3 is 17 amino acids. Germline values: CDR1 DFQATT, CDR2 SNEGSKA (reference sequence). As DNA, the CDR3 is TGCAGTGCGGGGGGGCTGCTCGGGACCCCTAGCACAGATACGCAGTATTTT. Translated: CSAGGLLGTPSTDTQYF.

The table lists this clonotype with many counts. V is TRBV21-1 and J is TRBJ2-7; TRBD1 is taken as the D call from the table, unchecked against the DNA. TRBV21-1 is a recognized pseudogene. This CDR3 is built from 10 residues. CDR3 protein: CASSGYEQYV. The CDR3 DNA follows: TGTGCCAGCTCCGGGTACGAGCAGTACGTC.

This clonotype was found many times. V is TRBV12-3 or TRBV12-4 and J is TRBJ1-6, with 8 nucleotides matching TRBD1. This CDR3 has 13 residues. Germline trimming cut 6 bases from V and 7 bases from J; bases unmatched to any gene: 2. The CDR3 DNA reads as TGTGCCAGCAGAAGACAGGGGAATTCACCCCTCCACTTT. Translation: CASRRQGNSPLHF.

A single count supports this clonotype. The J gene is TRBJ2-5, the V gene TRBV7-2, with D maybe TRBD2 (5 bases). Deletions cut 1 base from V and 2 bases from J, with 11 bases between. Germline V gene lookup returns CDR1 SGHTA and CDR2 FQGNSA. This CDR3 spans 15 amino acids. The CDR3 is CASSLGAGTQETQYF. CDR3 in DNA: TGTGCCAGCAGCTTAGGGGCGGGTACTCAAGAGACCCAGTACTTC. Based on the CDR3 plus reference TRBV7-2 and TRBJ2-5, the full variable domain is GAGVSQSPSNKVTEKGKDVELRCDPISGHTALYWYRQSLGQGLEFLIYFQGNSAPDKSGLPSDRFSAERTGGSVSTLTIQRTQQEDSAVYLCASSLGAGTQETQYFGPGTRLLVL.

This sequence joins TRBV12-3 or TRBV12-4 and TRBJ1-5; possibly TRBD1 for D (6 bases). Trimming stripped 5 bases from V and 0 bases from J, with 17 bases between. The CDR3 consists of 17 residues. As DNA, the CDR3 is TGTGCCAGCAGTCGGGGGGGCGGTTCAAATAGCAATCAGCCCCAGCATTTT. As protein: CASSRGGGSNSNQPQHF.

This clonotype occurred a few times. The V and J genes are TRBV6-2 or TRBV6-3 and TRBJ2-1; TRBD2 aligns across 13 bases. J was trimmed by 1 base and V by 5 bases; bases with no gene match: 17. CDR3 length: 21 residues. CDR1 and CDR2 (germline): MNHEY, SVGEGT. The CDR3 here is CASSHRQTSGGTSRSYNEQFF. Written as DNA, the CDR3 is TGTGCCAGCAGTCATCGACAGACTAGCGGGGGGACGTCGAGGTCCTACAATGAGCAGTTCTTC.

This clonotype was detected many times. This CDR3 reads CASSFGTGGWDFF. Here the CDR3 DNA reads TGTGCCAGCAGTTTCGGGACAGGCGGTTGGGATTTCTTT. The chain carries TRBV12-3 or TRBV12-4 and TRBJ1-1; 8 bases align to TRBD1. CDR3 length: 13 residues. V gave up 3 bases and J gave up 13 bases; unmatched junction bases: 10.

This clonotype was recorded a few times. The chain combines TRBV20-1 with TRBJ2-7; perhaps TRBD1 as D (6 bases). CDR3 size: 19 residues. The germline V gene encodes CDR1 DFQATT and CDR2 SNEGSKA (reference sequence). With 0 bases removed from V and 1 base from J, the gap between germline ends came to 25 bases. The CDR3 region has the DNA TGCAGTGCTAGAGAGCTTACGGAAAACGGGACAATTCCGTCCTACGAGCAGTACTTC. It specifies CSARELTENGTIPSYEQYF.

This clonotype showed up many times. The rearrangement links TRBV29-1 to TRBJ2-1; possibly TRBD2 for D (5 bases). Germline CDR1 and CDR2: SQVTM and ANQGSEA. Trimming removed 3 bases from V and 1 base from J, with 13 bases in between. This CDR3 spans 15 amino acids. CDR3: CSVETGIGSYNEQFF. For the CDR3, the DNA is TGCAGCGTTGAGACCGGGATCGGTTCCTACAATGAGCAGTTCTTC.

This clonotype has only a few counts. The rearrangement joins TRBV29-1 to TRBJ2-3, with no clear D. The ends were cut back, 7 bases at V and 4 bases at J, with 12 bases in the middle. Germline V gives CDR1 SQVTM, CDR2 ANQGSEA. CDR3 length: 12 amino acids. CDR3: CSAHPGSDTQYF. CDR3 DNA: TGCAGCGCTCACCCAGGCTCAGATACGCAGTATTTT.